Below, 15 T cell receptor beta chains from the same sample are listed, as sequenced in a study of blood T cell repertoires in COVID-19. TCRdb keeps only in-frame clones here, not all; method: immunoSEQ multiplex PCR. The table records approximately 75,000 clones, roughly 90% of them present only once. The sequencing input was peripheral blood. All receptors derive from a man at least 80 years old with COVID-19, enrolled during active disease.

A single count supports this clone. The V gene is TRBV6-5, the J gene TRBJ1-6; a weak D match, TRBD1 (5 bases). The CDR3 spans 14 residues. The germline V gene encodes CDR1 MNHEY and CDR2 SVGAGI. Trimming left V 4 bases short and J 4 bases short, with 8 bases between. The chain's CDR3 is CASSSPGYNSPLHF. Written as DNA, the CDR3 is TGTGCCAGCAGTTCCCCAGGGTATAATTCACCCCTCCACTTT.

This clone has ten or more counts. In the same sample, other DNA sequences code for this CDR3. The chain combines TRBV6-6 with TRBJ1-5, with D possibly TRBD1 on 5 matching bases. Germline-derived CDR1 and CDR2 are MNHNY and SVGAGI (reference sequence). V gave up 2 bases and J gave up 4 bases, with 6 bases separating them. The length of the CDR3 is 13 residues. The CDR3 nucleotides are TGTGCCAGCAGTTACGGGGCTAATCAGCCCCAGCATTTT. Translation: CASSYGANQPQHF.

The chain recombines TRBV7-2 with TRBJ1-3; D unclear. This CDR3 contains 17 residues. The germline gives CDR1 SGHTA, CDR2 FQGNSA. Trimming cost V 3 bases and J 0 bases, with 15 bases left between them. As DNA, the CDR3 is TGTGCCAGCAGCTTCTCGGTCATACCGAGCTCTGGAAACACCATATATTTT. This codes for CASSFSVIPSSGNTIYF.

J is TRBJ2-7 and V is TRBV5-1; 9 nucleotides agree with TRBD1. Per the germline V gene, CDR1 is SGHRS and CDR2 is YFSETQ. V gave up 4 bases and J gave up 5 bases; unmatched junction bases: 4. The CDR3 spans 13 residues. For the CDR3, the DNA is TGCGCCAGCAGCGCCGGGACAGGGAACGAGCAGTACTTC. Translating gives CASSAGTGNEQYF.

The chain combines TRBV3-1 (or the pseudogene TRBV3-2) with TRBJ2-5; no clear D. Per the germline V gene, CDR1 is LGHDT and CDR2 is YNNKEL (reference sequence). V gave up 6 bases and J gave up 1 base, with 6 bases separating them. The CDR3 is 12 residues long. Here the CDR3 reads CASSNSQETQYF. DNA of the CDR3: TGTGCCAGCAGTAACAGCCAAGAGACCCAGTACTTC.

CDR3 amino acids: CATSELTGGGNEQFF. CDR3 nucleotide sequence: TGTGCCACCAGTGAGTTGACAGGGGGAGGCAATGAGCAGTTCTTC. This chain connects TRBV24-1 to TRBJ2-1; 9 bases match TRBD1. This CDR3 is built from 15 residues. Looked up from germline, CDR1 is KGHDR and CDR2 is SFDVKD. V dropped 4 bases and J dropped 6; count of bases not matched to a gene: 6.

V gene TRBV11-3 combines with J gene TRBJ1-2; 9 bases match TRBD1. The germline V gene encodes CDR1 SGHNT and CDR2 YENEEA. This CDR3 spans 13 amino acids. Trimming cost V 4 bases and J 6 bases; bases outside gene matches: 3. CDR3 bases: TGTGCCAGCAGCTACAGGGGGCGAGATGGCTACACCTTC. This sequence encodes CASSYRGRDGYTF.

V gene TRBV4-2 combines with J gene TRBJ2-3, with no clear D. The V end lost 0 bases, the J end lost 7 bases, and 11 bases lay between the germline ends. This CDR3 is built from 14 residues. Per the germline V gene, CDR1 is LGHNA and CDR2 is YNFKEQ. The CDR3 sequence: CASSQDFGGYTQYF. The CDR3 DNA reads TGTGCCAGCAGCCAAGATTTCGGCGGATATACGCAGTATTTT.

The chain recombines TRBV28 with TRBJ1-4; no reliable D call. The V gene's germline CDR1 is MDHEN and CDR2 SYDVKM. V dropped 3 bases and J dropped 5 bases, with 10 bases sitting between them. The CDR3 has 14 amino acids. Here the CDR3 reads CASSFDHSNEKLFF. In DNA, the CDR3 is TGTGCCAGCAGTTTCGATCACTCCAATGAAAAACTGTTTTTT.

The chain is built from TRBV11-3 and TRBJ1-5; D is possibly TRBD1 (6 bases). The V and J ends lost 5 bases and 4 bases respectively, with 9 bases between them. Germline loops: CDR1 SGHNT, CDR2 YENEEA. The CDR3 loop spans 13 amino acids. CDR3 loop: CASSEGENQPQHF. The CDR3 nucleotides read TGTGCCAGCAGCGAGGGGGAAAATCAGCCCCAGCATTTT.

The V call is TRBV19, the J call TRBJ1-6; tentative D call: TRBD1 (6 bases). This CDR3 is built from 17 residues. V was clipped by 7 bases and J by 0 bases, with 16 bases between them. The germline CDR1 and CDR2 sequences are LNHDA and SQIVND (reference sequence). CDR3: CASMGQGLSSYNSPLHF. Here the CDR3 DNA reads TGTGCCAGTATGGGGCAGGGGCTAAGCTCCTATAATTCACCCCTCCACTTT. The whole variable domain, remainder taken from reference TRBV19 and TRBJ1-6, is DGGITQSPKYLFRKEGQNVTLSCEQNLNHDAMYWYRQDPGQGLRLIYYSQIVNDFQKGDIAEGYSVSREKKESFPLTVTSAQKNPTAFYLCASMGQGLSSYNSPLHFGNGTRLTVT.

This rearrangement joins TRBV11-2 to TRBJ2-1, with D possibly TRBD1 on 6 matching bases. The V gene's germline CDR1 is SGHAT and CDR2 FQNNGV. Trimming shortened V by 5 bases and J by 3 bases, and 14 bases separated the two germline ends. This CDR3 has 15 residues. CDR3 loop: CASSPHRDLYNEQFF. CDR3 nucleotides: TGTGCCAGCAGCCCCCACAGGGACCTCTACAATGAGCAGTTCTTC.

The rearrangement joins TRBV6-2 or TRBV6-3 to TRBJ2-1; 11 positions match TRBD2. Germline CDR1 reads MNHEY; CDR2 reads SVGEGT. This CDR3 comprises 19 residues. V was clipped by 0 bases and J by 2 bases; unmatched bases: 9. The CDR3 coding sequence is TGTGCCAGCAGTTACTCTAGGCTAGCGGGGGGCCCGACCTACAATGAGCAGTTCTTC. It encodes CASSYSRLAGGPTYNEQFF.

Only one count was recorded for this clone. CDR3 sequence: CAISEWGQDNEQFF. The CDR3 DNA sequence: TGTGCCATCAGTGAGTGGGGACAGGACAATGAGCAGTTCTTC. The V gene is TRBV10-3, the J gene TRBJ2-1, with 8 bases aligning to TRBD1. Germline V gives CDR1 ENHRY, CDR2 SYGVKD. Trimming took 1 base from V and 5 from J; bases not matched to a gene: 1. The CDR3 length is 14 residues.

The V call is TRBV2, the J call TRBJ2-3, with a weak D call TRBD2 (6 bases). Germline CDR1 SNHLY, CDR2 FYNNEI. The V end was cut by 4 bases, the J end by 5 bases, with 16 bases between. This CDR3 region has 15 residues. DNA for the CDR3: TGTGCCAGCAGTGGGGGACTCCCAGCGGTAGATACGCAGTATTTT. Translated, it gives CASSGGLPAVDTQYF.